The T cell receptor beta chain described here comes from a study of blood T cells in healthy people across ages. Study summary: The capture of about one barcoded beta molecule per two T cells was achieved by template switching. Notes on the study in general: TCR beta diversity, measured per million T cells, fell in a roughly linear way with age.

For the second PCR, which ran for about 7 to 12 cycles, a sample-barcoded 5' primer and a J-beta primer mix were used. Unique molecular identifiers of 12 random nucleotides labeled each cDNA. Each single sample gave us at least 3 million CDR3-containing paired-end reads. TCRdb fed the 5' RACE reads into MiXCR, producing one record per CDR3 protein. The table includes approximately 600,000 distinct CDR3 sequences, 58% detected once. Germline-derived CDR1 and CDR2 are LGHDT and YNNKEL (reference sequence). The germline V and J ends were trimmed by 0 bases and 4 bases, with 9 bases remaining between them. The CDR3 contains 14 residues. Comments on this clonotype: Antigen specificity is unknown.

The rearrangement links TRBV3-1 to TRBJ2-5, with D unresolved. Material: blood. This clonotype was sampled from a man aged 55 to 70 in good health. The CDR3 reads CASSQDPGRETQYF. CDR3 bases: TGTGCCAGCAGCCAAGACCCCGGGCGAGAGACCCAGTACTTC.